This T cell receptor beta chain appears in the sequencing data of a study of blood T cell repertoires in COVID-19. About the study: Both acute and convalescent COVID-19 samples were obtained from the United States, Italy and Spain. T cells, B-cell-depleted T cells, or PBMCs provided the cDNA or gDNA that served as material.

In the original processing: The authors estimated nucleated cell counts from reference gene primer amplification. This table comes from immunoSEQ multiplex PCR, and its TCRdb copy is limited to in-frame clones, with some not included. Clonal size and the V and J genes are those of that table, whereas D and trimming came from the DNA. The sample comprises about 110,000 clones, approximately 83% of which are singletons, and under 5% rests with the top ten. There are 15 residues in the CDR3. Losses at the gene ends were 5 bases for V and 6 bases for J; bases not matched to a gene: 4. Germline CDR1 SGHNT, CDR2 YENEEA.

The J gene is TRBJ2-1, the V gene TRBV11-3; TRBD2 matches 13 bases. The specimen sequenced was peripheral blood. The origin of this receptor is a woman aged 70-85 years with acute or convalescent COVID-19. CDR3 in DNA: TGTGCCAGCAGCCTGGGACTAGCGGGATTCAATGAGCAGTTCTTC. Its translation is CASSLGLAGFNEQFF.